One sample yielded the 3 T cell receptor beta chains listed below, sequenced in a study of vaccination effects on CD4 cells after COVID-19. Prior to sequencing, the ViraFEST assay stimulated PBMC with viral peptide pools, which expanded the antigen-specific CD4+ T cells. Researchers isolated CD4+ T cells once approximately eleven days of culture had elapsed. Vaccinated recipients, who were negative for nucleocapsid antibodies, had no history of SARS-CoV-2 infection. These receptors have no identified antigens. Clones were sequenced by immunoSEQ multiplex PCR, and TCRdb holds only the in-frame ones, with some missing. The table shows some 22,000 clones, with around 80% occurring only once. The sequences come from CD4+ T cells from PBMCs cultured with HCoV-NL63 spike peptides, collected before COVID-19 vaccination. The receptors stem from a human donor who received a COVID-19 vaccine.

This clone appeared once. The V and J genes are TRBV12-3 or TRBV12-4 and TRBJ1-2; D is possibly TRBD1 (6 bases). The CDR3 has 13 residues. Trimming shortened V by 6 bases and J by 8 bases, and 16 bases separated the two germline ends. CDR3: CASSPLQGGGYTF. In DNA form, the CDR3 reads TGTGCCAGCAGCCCCTTACAGGGAGGGGGCTACACCTTC.

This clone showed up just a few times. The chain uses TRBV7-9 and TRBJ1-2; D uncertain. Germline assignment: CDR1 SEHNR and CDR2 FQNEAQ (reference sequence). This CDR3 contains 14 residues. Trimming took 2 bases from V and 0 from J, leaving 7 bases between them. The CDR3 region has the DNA TGTGCCAGCAGCTTAACTGGGACTAACTATGGCTACACCTTC. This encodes CASSLTGTNYGYTF.

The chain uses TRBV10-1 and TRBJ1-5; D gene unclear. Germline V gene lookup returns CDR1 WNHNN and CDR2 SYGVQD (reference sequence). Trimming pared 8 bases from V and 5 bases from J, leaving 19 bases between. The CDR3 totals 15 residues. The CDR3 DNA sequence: TGCGCCAGCTTCGCAGGTCCATTCGGCGATCAGCCCCAGCATTTT. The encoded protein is CASFAGPFGDQPQHF.